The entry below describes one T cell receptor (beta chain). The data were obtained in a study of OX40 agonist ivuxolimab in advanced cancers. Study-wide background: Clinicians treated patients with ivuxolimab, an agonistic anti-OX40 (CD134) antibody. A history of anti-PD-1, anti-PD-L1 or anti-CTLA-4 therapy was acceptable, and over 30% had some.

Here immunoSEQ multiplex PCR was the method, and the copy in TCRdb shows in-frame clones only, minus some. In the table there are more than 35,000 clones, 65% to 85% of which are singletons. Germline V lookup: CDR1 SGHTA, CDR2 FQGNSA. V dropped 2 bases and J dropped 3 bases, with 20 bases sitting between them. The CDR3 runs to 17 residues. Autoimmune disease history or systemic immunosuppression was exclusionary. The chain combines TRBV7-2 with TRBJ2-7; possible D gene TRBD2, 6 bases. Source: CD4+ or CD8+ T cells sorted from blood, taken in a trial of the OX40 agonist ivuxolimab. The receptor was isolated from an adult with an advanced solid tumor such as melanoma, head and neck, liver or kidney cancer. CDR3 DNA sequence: TGTGCCAGCAGCTTAATCCCGATTGGCGGGACCGGCTACGAGCAGTACTTC. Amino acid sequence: CASSLIPIGGTGYEQYF.